This T cell receptor (beta chain) was captured in a study of cytomegalovirus exposure and HLA in healthy donors. Study as a whole: Sequencing of some 200 million T cells in an earlier analysis found under 120 million unique TCR beta sequences. Overall study results and limits: Earlier results showed most TCR beta V segments being productive about 87% or about 30% of the time. The authors listed some 160 TCR beta chains as cytomegalovirus-associated.

To note about this clone: Its antigen is not identified.

This PCR relied on a set of 60 Vbeta primers and 13 Jbeta primers. This table comes from immunoSEQ multiplex PCR, and its TCRdb copy is limited to in-frame clones, with some not included. The sample has some 150,000 clones; 82% are singletons. The CDR3 loop spans 14 amino acids. V lost 5 bases to trimming and J lost 6 bases, with 14 bases between them. Per the germline V gene, CDR1 is SGHAT and CDR2 is FQNNGV. The clonotype originates from a woman in her 50s in good health and CMV-seropositive. V gene TRBV11-2 combines with J gene TRBJ2-1; D remains ambiguous. The sample was PBMCs. The CDR3 protein is CASSLPLRSNEQFF. The CDR3 coding sequence is TGTGCCAGCAGCCTTCCCCTACGGAGCAATGAGCAGTTCTTC.